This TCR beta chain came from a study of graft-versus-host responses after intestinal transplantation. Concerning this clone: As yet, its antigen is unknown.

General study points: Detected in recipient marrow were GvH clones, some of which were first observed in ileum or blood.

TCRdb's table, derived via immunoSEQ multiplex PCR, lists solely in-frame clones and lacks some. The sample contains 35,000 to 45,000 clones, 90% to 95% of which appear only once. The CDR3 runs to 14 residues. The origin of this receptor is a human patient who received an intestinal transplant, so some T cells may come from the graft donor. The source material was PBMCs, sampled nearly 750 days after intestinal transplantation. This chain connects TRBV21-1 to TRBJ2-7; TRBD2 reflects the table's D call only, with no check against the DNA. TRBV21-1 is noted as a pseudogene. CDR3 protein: CASSKVKRQYEQYF. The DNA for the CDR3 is TGTGCCAGCAGCAAAGTGAAGCGTCAATACGAGCAGTACTTC.